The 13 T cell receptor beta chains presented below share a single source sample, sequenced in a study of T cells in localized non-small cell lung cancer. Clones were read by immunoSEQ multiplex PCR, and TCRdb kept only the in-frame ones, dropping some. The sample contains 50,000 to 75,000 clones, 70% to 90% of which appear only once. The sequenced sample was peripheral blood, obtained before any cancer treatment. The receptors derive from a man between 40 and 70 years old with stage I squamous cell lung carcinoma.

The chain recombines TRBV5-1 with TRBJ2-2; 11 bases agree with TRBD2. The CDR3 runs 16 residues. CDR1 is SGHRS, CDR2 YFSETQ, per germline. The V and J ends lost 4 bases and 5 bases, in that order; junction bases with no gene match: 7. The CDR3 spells CASSPGASGGTGELFF. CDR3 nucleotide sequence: TGCGCCAGCAGCCCCGGGGCTAGCGGGGGGACCGGGGAGCTGTTTTTT. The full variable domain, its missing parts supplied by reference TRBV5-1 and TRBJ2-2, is KAGVTQTPRYLIKTRGQQVTLSCSPISGHRSVSWYQQTPGQGLQFLFEYFSETQRNKGNFPGRFSGRQFSNSRSEMNVSTLELGDSALYLCASSPGASGGTGELFFGEGSRLTVL.

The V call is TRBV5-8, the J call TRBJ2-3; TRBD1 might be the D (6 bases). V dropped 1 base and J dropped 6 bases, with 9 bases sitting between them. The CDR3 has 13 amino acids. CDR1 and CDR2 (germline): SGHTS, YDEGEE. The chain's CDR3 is CASSLTGWDTQYF. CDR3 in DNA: TGTGCCAGCAGCTTGACAGGGTGGGATACGCAGTATTTT.

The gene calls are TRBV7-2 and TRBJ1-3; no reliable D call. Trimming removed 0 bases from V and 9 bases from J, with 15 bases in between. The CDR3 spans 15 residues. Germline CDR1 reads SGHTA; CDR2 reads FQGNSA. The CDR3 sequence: CASSLAAYSSRTIYF. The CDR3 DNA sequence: TGTGCCAGCAGCTTAGCCGCCTATAGTTCACGCACCATATATTTT.

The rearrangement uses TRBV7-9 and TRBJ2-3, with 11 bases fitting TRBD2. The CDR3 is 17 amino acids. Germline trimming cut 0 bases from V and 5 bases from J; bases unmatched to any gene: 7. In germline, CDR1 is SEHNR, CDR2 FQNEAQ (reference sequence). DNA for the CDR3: TGTGCCAGCAGCTTAGCTGTTAGCGGGAGGGCCGGAGATACGCAGTATTTT. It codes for CASSLAVSGRAGDTQYF.

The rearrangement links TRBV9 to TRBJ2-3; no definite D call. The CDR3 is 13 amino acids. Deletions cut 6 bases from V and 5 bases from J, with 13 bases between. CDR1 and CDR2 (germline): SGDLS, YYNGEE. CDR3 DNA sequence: TGTGCCAGCACCCCTGGGTACAAAGATACGCAGTATTTT. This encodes CASTPGYKDTQYF.

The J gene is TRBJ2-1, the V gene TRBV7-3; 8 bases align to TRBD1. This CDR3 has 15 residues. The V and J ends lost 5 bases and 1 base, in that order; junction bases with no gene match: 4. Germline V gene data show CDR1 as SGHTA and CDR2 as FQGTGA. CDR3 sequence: CASSKQGGSYNEQFF. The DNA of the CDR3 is TGTGCCAGCAGCAAACAGGGGGGATCCTACAATGAGCAGTTCTTC. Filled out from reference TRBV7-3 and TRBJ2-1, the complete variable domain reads GAGVSQTPSNKVTEKGKYVELRCDPISGHTALYWYRQSLGQGPEFLIYFQGTGAADDSGLPNDRFFAVRPEGSVSTLKIQRTERGDSAVYLCASSKQGGSYNEQFFGPGTRLTVL.

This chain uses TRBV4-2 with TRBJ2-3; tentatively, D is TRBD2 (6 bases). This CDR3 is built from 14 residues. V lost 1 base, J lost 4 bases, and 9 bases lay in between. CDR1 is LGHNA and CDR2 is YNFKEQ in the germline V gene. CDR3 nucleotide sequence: TGTGCCAGCAGCCAAGCGGGAGATGCAGATACGCAGTATTTT. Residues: CASSQAGDADTQYF.

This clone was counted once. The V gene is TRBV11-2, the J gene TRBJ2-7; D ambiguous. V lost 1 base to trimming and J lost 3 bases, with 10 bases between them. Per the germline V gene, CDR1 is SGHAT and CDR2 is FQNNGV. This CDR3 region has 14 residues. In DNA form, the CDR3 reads TGTGCCAGCAGCTTAGCGGCCAGTCACTACGAGCAGTACTTC. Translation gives CASSLAASHYEQYF.

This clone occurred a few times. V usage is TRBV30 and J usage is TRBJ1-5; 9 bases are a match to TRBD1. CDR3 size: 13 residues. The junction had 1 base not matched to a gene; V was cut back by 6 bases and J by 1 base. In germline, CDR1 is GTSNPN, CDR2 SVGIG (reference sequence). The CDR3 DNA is TGTGCCTGCGACAGGGGGAGCAATCAGCCCCAGCATTTT. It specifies CACDRGSNQPQHF.

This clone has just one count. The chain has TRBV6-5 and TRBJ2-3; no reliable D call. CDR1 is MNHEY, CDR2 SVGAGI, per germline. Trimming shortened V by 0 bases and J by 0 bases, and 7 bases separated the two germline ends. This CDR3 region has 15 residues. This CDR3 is CASSYSRESTDTQYF. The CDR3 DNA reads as TGTGCCAGCAGTTACTCGCGTGAGAGCACAGATACGCAGTATTTT.

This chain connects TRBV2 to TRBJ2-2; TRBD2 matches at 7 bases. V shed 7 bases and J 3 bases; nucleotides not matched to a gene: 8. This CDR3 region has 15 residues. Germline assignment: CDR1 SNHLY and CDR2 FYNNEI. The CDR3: CASIRGSIDTGELFF. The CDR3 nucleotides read TGTGCCAGCATTCGCGGGAGTATAGACACCGGGGAGCTGTTTTTT.

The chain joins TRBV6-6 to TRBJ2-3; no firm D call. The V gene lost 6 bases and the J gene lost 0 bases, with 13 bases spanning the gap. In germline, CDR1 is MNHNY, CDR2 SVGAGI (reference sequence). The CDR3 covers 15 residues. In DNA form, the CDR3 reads TGTGCCAGCAGCCGACAAGACCCGAGCACAGATACGCAGTATTTT. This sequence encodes CASSRQDPSTDTQYF.

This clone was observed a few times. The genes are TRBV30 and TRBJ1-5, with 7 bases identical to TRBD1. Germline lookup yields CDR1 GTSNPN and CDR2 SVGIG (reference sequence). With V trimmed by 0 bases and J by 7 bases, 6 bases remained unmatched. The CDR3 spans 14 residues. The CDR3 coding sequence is TGTGCCTGGAGTGTACTCACAGGGGAACAGCCCCAGCATTTT. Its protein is CAWSVLTGEQPQHF.